Reported below is one T cell receptor (beta chain). The CDR3 runs 16 residues. CDR1 is LGHNT, CDR2 FRNRAP, per germline. V lost 1 base and J 5 bases, leaving 17 bases between the germline ends. This entry is derived from a study of blood T cell repertoires in COVID-19. Study processing details: Using reference gene primer amplification, nucleated cell counts were estimated. TCRdb's table, derived via immunoSEQ multiplex PCR, lists solely in-frame clones and lacks some. That table supplies the V and J calls and clone size; D and trimming were determined from the DNA. The sample lists some 28,000 clones; 70% to 90% were seen once.

The sample consisted of peripheral blood. V usage is TRBV12-5 and J usage is TRBJ2-5; tentatively, D is TRBD2 (6 bases). The sequence was collected from a human donor in a cohort sampled during active COVID-19. The CDR3 nucleotides are TGTGCTAGTGGTTTGGGTCCGGGACTGGCGGCGGAGACCCAGTACTTC. Translation: CASGLGPGLAAETQYF.